This T cell receptor beta chain was identified in a study of CD8 T cells in Susac syndrome. Trimming cost V 5 bases and J 1 base, with 9 bases left between them. Germline-derived CDR1 and CDR2 are SGHDT and YYEEEE. This CDR3 comprises 13 residues. RNA totalling about 0.5 to 1 ug underwent reverse transcription with random hexamers. From the immunoSEQ multiplex PCR reads, TCRdb called clonotypes with MiXCR, one entry per CDR3 protein. Of over 350,000 distinct CDR3 sequences listed, 75% to 90% are singletons. This TCR was recovered from a human donor with multiple sclerosis. The chain is built from TRBV5-6 and TRBJ1-1, with D possibly matching TRBD1 (6 bases). The material sequenced was CD8+ T cells from PBMCs. In DNA, the CDR3 is TGTGCCAGCAGACGAGGGGGGAACACTGAAGCTTTCTTT. Translation gives CASRRGGNTEAFF.